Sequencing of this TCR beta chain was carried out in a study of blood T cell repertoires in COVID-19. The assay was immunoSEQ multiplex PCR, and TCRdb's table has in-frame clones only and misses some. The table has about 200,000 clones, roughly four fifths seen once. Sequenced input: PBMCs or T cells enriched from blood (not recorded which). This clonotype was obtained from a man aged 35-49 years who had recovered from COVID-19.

The CDR3 DNA reads as TGTGCCAGCAGGTATCAAGGGGCGGCCGGGGAGCTGTTTTTT. Protein: CASRYQGAAGELFF. The chain uses TRBV5-6 and TRBJ2-2, with D tentatively TRBD1 (5 bases). Germline assignment: CDR1 SGHDT and CDR2 YYEEEE. V was shortened by 5 bases and J by 6 bases, with 14 bases between the two germline ends. The CDR3 is made up of 14 amino acids. The variable domain in full, completed from reference TRBV5-6 and TRBJ2-2, reads DAGVTQSPTHLIKTRGQQVTLRCSPKSGHDTVSWYQQALGQGPQFIFQYYEEEERQRGNFPDRFSGHQFPNYSSELNVNALLLGDSALYLCASRYQGAAGELFFGEGSRLTVL.